Following are 19 T cell receptor beta chains from one sample sequenced in a study of chemoradiotherapy in HPV16-positive cancers. TCRdb's table, derived via immunoSEQ multiplex PCR, lists solely in-frame clones and lacks some. Of approximately 2,000 clones listed, around four fifths are singletons. This specimen consisted of tumor tissue, obtained from a patient who underwent chemoradiotherapy. The receptor source for this set is a human donor with HPV-associated anogenital cancer.

Only one count was recorded for this clone. V is TRBV27 and J is TRBJ2-7, with TRBD2 identical over 7 bases. The germline V gene has CDR1 MNHEY and CDR2 SMNVEV (reference sequence). V lost 6 bases and J lost 6; bases outside the gene matches: 5. The CDR3 contains 12 residues. In DNA form, the CDR3 reads TGTGCCAGCAGATTTGGGGGGGGCGAGCAGTACTTC. Amino acids: CASRFGGGEQYF.

The chain carries TRBV4-2 and TRBJ2-1; 9 nucleotides agree with TRBD2. With V trimmed by 0 bases and J by 6 bases, 9 bases remained unmatched. Germline V gene sequence: CDR1 LGHNA, CDR2 YNFKEQ. This CDR3 is built from 17 residues. The CDR3 protein is CASSQDLPGGGANEQFF. The DNA for the CDR3 is TGTGCCAGCAGCCAAGATTTGCCTGGCGGGGGGGCCAATGAGCAGTTCTTC.

The V call is TRBV10-1, the J call TRBJ2-5, with D possibly being TRBD1 (5 bases). Between the trimmed V and J ends, which lost 0 bases and 1 base, there was a span of 15 bases. This CDR3 spans 17 amino acids. The V gene's germline CDR1 is WNHNN and CDR2 SYGVQD (reference sequence). CDR3 residues: CASSESKGRTTQETQYF. The CDR3 DNA reads as TGCGCCAGCAGTGAGTCGAAAGGGCGGACAACCCAAGAGACCCAGTACTTC.

The chain couples TRBV2 to TRBJ2-3; D is unresolved. Germline assignment: CDR1 SNHLY and CDR2 FYNNEI. The CDR3 runs 16 residues. Trimming shortened V by 1 base and J by 1 base, and 12 bases separated the two germline ends. Here the CDR3 DNA reads TGTGCCAGCAGTGAAGTTGCCTCCCCCCGCACAGATACGCAGTATTTT. Residues: CASSEVASPRTDTQYF.

This clone was recorded once. V is TRBV6-4 and J is TRBJ2-2; TRBD2 agrees at 10 bases. The length of the CDR3 is 16 residues. V trimming: 6 bases; J trimming: 0 bases; junction bases outside the gene matches: 4. Germline lookup yields CDR1 MRHNA and CDR2 SNTAGT. The CDR3 is CASSRTSGTNTGELFF. CDR3 DNA: TGTGCCAGCAGCCGGACTAGCGGAACGAACACCGGGGAGCTGTTTTTT.

Only one count was recorded for this clone. The chain joins TRBV11-2 to TRBJ1-4, with 7 bases matching TRBD1. Trimming cost V 1 base and J 4 bases; bases outside gene matches: 9. CDR3 length equals 17 residues. The germline gives CDR1 SGHAT, CDR2 FQNNGV. The CDR3 is CASSLVPGGQNNEKLFF. CDR3 in DNA: TGTGCCAGCAGCTTAGTCCCGGGGGGACAGAATAATGAAAAACTGTTTTTT.

A few counts support this clone. The rearrangement joins TRBV19 to TRBJ1-5; 9 bases are a match to TRBD1. With V trimmed by 7 bases and J by 11 bases, 15 bases remained unmatched. Germline CDR1 LNHDA, CDR2 SQIVND (reference sequence). The CDR3 covers 15 residues. DNA of the CDR3: TGTGCCAGTACCACAAGGACAGGGGCCGTGGGGACCCAGCATTTT. This codes for CASTTRTGAVGTQHF.

The chain is built from TRBV6-6 and TRBJ1-6; D unclear. The germline gives CDR1 MNHNY, CDR2 SVGAGI (reference sequence). V was cut by 0 bases and J by 7 bases, with 10 bases left in between. This CDR3 is built from 15 residues. CDR3 nucleotides: TGTGCCAGCAGTTACTCAGAGTTAAGCAATTCACCCCTCCACTTT. Translating it yields CASSYSELSNSPLHF.

The V call is TRBV5-1, the J call TRBJ1-2; D is ambiguous. CDR1 and CDR2 from the germline V gene are SGHRS and YFSETQ. The germline V and J ends were trimmed by 0 bases and 5 bases, with 8 bases remaining between them. CDR3 length: 13 residues. This CDR3 reads CASSLERLYGYTF. Here the CDR3 DNA reads TGCGCCAGCAGCTTGGAACGGTTATATGGCTACACCTTC.

This chain links TRBV9 with TRBJ2-1; 12 bases are a match to TRBD2. This CDR3 spans 18 amino acids. Germline V gene lookup returns CDR1 SGDLS and CDR2 YYNGEE. V lost 0 bases and J lost 4; bases outside the gene matches: 8. CDR3 coding DNA: TGTGCCAGCAGCGTAGGTGGACTAGCGGGATCGGAGTACAATGAGCAGTTCTTC. It is translated as CASSVGGLAGSEYNEQFF.

The chain employs TRBV7-2 and TRBJ1-4; D not resolved. This CDR3 is 14 amino acids long. Germline V gene data show CDR1 as SGHTA and CDR2 as FQGNSA. V dropped 1 base and J dropped 7 bases, with 10 bases sitting between them. The CDR3 nucleotides are TGTGCCAGCAGCTTAGGGTGGACGGGTGAAAAACTGTTTTTT. This sequence encodes CASSLGWTGEKLFF. Using reference TRBV7-2 and TRBJ1-4 for the parts outside the CDR3, the full variable domain is GAGVSQSPSNKVTEKGKDVELRCDPISGHTALYWYRQSLGQGLEFLIYFQGNSAPDKSGLPSDRFSAERTGGSVSTLTIQRTQQEDSAVYLCASSLGWTGEKLFFGSGTQLSVL.

The chain couples TRBV10-1 to TRBJ1-2; 8 positions match TRBD1. CDR3 size: 12 residues. Germline V gives CDR1 WNHNN, CDR2 SYGVQD (reference sequence). Trimming at V came to 8 bases and at J to 7 bases, leaving 6 bases not matched to a gene. CDR3 protein: CASSGQGGGYTF. CDR3 DNA: TGCGCCAGCTCAGGACAGGGTGGTGGCTACACCTTC.

This clone turned up a few times. The genes are TRBV2 and TRBJ1-5; D gene ambiguous. V was clipped by 7 bases and J by 7 bases, with 14 bases between them. CDR1 and CDR2 from the germline V gene are SNHLY and FYNNEI. The length of the CDR3 is 13 residues. CDR3 region: CASTPGDGQPQHF. In nucleotides, the CDR3 is TGTGCCAGCACCCCTGGGGATGGGCAGCCCCAGCATTTT.

Here the CDR3 reads CASKWASTDTQYF. The CDR3 DNA reads as TGTGCCAGTAAGTGGGCTAGCACAGATACGCAGTATTTT. The gene calls are TRBV19 and TRBJ2-3, with D hard to call. Germline V gene data show CDR1 as LNHDA and CDR2 as SQIVND (reference sequence). There are 13 residues in the CDR3. The ends were cut back, 7 bases at V and 0 bases at J, with 8 bases in the middle.

The chain combines TRBV6-1 with TRBJ1-5, with a possible D match to TRBD1 (5 bases). Per germline, CDR1 MNHNS and CDR2 SASEGT. Trimming shortened V by 4 bases and J by 0 bases, and 19 bases separated the two germline ends. The CDR3 totals 18 residues. This CDR3 is CASSVLGPPLYSNQPQHF. In DNA form, the CDR3 reads TGTGCCAGCAGTGTCCTGGGACCTCCATTATATAGCAATCAGCCCCAGCATTTT.

The rearrangement uses TRBV7-6 and TRBJ2-5; TRBD2 is a possible D gene (6 bases). Germline V lookup: CDR1 SGHVS, CDR2 FNYEAQ. V dropped 1 base and J dropped 4 bases, with 13 bases sitting between them. This CDR3 comprises 15 residues. Here the CDR3 reads CASSLDFSGGETQYF. Here the CDR3 DNA reads TGTGCCAGCAGCTTAGATTTTAGCGGAGGAGAGACCCAGTACTTC. Filled out from reference TRBV7-6 and TRBJ2-5, the complete variable domain reads GAGVSQSPRYKVTKRGQDVALRCDPISGHVSLYWYRQALGQGPEFLTYFNYEAQQDKSGLPNDRFSAERPEGSISTLTIQRTEQRDSAMYRCASSLDFSGGETQYFGPGTRLLVL.

This chain connects TRBV15 to TRBJ2-2, with D unresolved. Germline CDR1 LNHNV, CDR2 YYDKDF (reference sequence). This CDR3 spans 14 amino acids. Trimming stripped 0 bases from V and 5 bases from J, with 7 bases between. The CDR3 sequence is CATSRDLLTGELFF. The CDR3 DNA is TGTGCCACCAGCAGAGATCTGTTGACCGGGGAGCTGTTTTTT.

The chain recombines TRBV14 with TRBJ1-2; D gene ambiguous. The CDR3 is made up of 14 amino acids. V was cut by 5 bases and J by 4 bases, with 14 bases left in between. The V gene's germline CDR1 is SGHDN and CDR2 FVKESK. The CDR3 loop reads CASSGHLGSYGYTF. As DNA, the CDR3 is TGTGCCAGCAGCGGTCATCTCGGGAGCTATGGCTACACCTTC.

The gene calls are TRBV7-2 and TRBJ2-7; perhaps TRBD1 as D (5 bases). CDR1 is SGHTA and CDR2 is FQGNSA in the germline V gene. Trimming left V 2 bases short and J 3 bases short, with 17 bases between. CDR3 length equals 16 residues. For the CDR3, the DNA is TGTGCCAGCAGCTTATCCCAGGGTACGGCCAGCTACGAGCAGTACTTC. This translates into CASSLSQGTASYEQYF.